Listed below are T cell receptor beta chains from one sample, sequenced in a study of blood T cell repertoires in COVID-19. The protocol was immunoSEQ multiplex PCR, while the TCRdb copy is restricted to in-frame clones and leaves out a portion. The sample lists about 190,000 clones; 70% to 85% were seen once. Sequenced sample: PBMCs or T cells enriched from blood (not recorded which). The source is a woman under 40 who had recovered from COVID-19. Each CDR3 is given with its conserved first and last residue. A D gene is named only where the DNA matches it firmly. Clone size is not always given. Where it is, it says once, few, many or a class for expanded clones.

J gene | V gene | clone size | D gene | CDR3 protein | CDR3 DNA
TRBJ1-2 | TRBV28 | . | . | CASSPGAGVGYTF | TGTGCCAGCAGTCCCGGGGCAGGGGTAGGCTACACCTTC
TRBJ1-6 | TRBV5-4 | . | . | CASSPDNYNSPLHF | TGTGCCAGCAGCCCGGACAACTATAATTCACCCCTCCACTTT
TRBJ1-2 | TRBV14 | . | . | CASSLGRENYGYTF | TGTGCCAGCAGCTTGGGACGGGAGAACTATGGCTACACCTTC
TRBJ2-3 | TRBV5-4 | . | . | CASSLPASPGQYF | TGTGCCAGCAGCTTGCCGGCCTCCCCGGGGCAGTATTTT
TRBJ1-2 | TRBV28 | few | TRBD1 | CASRGTGVFGYTF | TGTGCCAGCAGGGGGACAGGGGTTTTTGGCTACACCTTC
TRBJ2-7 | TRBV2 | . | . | CASSEAGGPTYEQYF | TGTGCCAGCAGTGAAGCAGGCGGTCCTACCTACGAGCAGTACTTC
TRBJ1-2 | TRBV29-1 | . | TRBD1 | CSVEARDRGYGYTF | TGCAGCGTTGAAGCTCGGGACAGGGGCTATGGCTACACCTTC
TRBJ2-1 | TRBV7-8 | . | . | CASSSPGLPKTLEQFF | TGTGCCAGCAGCTCGCCGGGACTCCCAAAAACACTGGAGCAGTTCTTC
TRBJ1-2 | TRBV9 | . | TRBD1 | CASSARTGDGYTF | TGTGCCAGCAGCGCCCGGACAGGGGATGGCTACACCTTC
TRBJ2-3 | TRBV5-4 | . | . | CASSLEGFRGDTQYF | TGTGCCAGCAGCTTGGAGGGGTTTAGGGGAGATACGCAGTATTTT
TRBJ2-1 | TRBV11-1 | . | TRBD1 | CASSIRDRANEQFF | TGTGCCAGCAGCATCCGGGACAGGGCCAATGAGCAGTTCTTC
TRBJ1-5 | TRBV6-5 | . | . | CASSNKDSNQPQHF | TGTGCCAGCAGCAATAAAGACAGTAATCAGCCCCAGCATTTT
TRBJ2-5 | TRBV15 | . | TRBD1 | CATSQGAETQETQYF | TGTGCCACCAGCCAGGGGGCCGAGACACAAGAGACCCAGTACTTC
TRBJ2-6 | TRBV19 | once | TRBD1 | CASSPRLGTASSGTSGANVLTF | TGTGCCAGTAGTCCGAGGCTAGGGACAGCCTCGAGTGGGACCTCTGGGGCCAACGTCCTGACTTTC
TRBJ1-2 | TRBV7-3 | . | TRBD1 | CASSSPLIRDSESGYTF | TGTGCCAGCAGTTCCCCCCTCATCCGGGACAGCGAATCGGGCTACACCTTC
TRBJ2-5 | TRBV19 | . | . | CASSIFPGETQYF | TGTGCCAGTAGTATTTTCCCCGGGGAGACCCAGTACTTC
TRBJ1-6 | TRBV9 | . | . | CASSPAGGFNSPLHF | TGTGCCAGCAGCCCAGCTGGGGGGTTCAATTCACCCCTCCACTTT
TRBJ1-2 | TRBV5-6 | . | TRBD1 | CASSPETGGGFGYTF | TGTGCCAGCAGCCCGGAGACAGGGGGCGGGTTTGGCTACACCTTC
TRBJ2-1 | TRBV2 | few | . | CASIQQVSPGEQFF | TGTGCCAGCATCCAGCAAGTTTCTCCGGGTGAGCAGTTCTTC
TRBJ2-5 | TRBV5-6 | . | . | CASSIKETQYF | TGTGCCAGCAGCATTAAAGAGACCCAGTACTTC
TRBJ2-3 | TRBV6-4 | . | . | CASGPRVSDTQYF | TGTGCCAGCGGGCCCAGGGTTAGTGATACGCAGTATTTT
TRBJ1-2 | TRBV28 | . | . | CASAGPREGYTF | TGTGCCAGCGCCGGACCCCGGGAGGGCTACACCTTC
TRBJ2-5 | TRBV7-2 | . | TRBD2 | CASSSGLAVQETQYF | TGTGCCAGCAGCTCGGGACTAGCGGTACAAGAGACCCAGTACTTC
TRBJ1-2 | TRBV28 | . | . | CASSTDLGGLNYGYTF | TGTGCCAGCAGCACCGATCTTGGAGGCCTGAACTATGGCTACACCTTC
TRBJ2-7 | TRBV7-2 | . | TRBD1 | CASSLGFFGQGGEQYF | TGTGCCAGCAGCTTAGGTTTTTTCGGACAGGGGGGCGAGCAGTACTTC
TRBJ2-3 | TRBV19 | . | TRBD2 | CASSIRLAGADTQYF | TGTGCCAGTAGTATTCGACTAGCGGGAGCAGATACGCAGTATTTT
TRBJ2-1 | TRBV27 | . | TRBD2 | CASSRFSGSSYNEQFF | TGTGCCAGCAGCCGATTTAGCGGGAGCTCCTACAATGAGCAGTTCTTC
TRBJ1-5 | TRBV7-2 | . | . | CASSPGLGHGQPQHF | TGTGCCAGCAGTCCTGGGCTCGGTCATGGGCAGCCCCAGCATTTT
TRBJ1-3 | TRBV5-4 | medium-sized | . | CASSLGRGQGNTIYF | TGTGCCAGCAGCTTGGGTCGGGGTCAGGGAAACACCATATATTTT